Included here is one T cell receptor (beta chain) sequence, with context. Many counts were recorded for this clonotype. What this receptor recognizes is not known. The sample holds no much larger clone one base away, and base qualities are not on file. The germline V gene gives CDR1 as SGHRS and CDR2 as YFSETQ. Inclusive of the bounding cysteine and phenylalanine, the CDR3 is 14 residues long. Only the CDR3 DNA stays, 42 bases, in frame from base 1. V was cut back by 4 bases and J by 9 bases, leaving a gap of 17 bases between them. This specimen comes from a study of neurological immune-mediated disorders (dated by TCRdb to about 2019). A note on the overall study: Of the approximately 34 multiple sclerosis patients, some 30 had relapsing-remitting MS and 3 had secondary progressive MS. Peripheral blood TCR-beta repertoires from HTLV-I-associated myelopathy (HAM/TSP) patients, multiple sclerosis patients and healthy controls were compared by UMI-based sequencing. Alongside PBMC samples, the set of about 97 TCR-beta libraries contained longitudinal samples, technical triplicates, and paired CD4+ and CD8+ T-cell subsets that had been sorted. The cohort included approximately 68 subjects: about 14 with HAM/TSP, roughly 34 with multiple sclerosis, and approximately 20 healthy controls. The paper as a whole reports these results and caveats: Across subjects, expanded clones never shared an identical CDR3 amino acid sequence, which suggests that the TCR-beta repertoires in every group were private. TCR clonal expansion was highest in HAM/TSP patients and lowest in MS patients, with MS patients falling below even healthy controls. The MS cluster was not associated with any clinical or MRI features, and the authors stated that larger cohorts are needed. In a phylogenetic analysis, the repertoires of 18 out of 34 MS patients fell into a single cluster of related CDR3 sequences, pointing to a possible signature at the repertoire level.

Unsorted PBMC libraries were generated from 2 million PBMCs stored in RNAlater at -80 °C until RNA extraction. Multiple sclerosis patients were enrolled in a US clinical protocol evaluating disease progression by magnetic resonance imaging. Peripheral blood was subjected to Ficoll-Hypaque density gradient centrifugation to isolate PBMCs, which were then cryopreserved in liquid nitrogen. cDNA was synthesized by template-switch 5'RACE using a primer with a 10-nucleotide random unique molecular identifier that tagged each TCR transcript. Over 200 million TCR-beta sequences, covering 15-18 subjects, were produced in each sequencing run. The RNeasy kit was used to extract total RNA. The KAPA Real-time Library Amplification kit was used to amplify TCR-beta VDJ regions with primers for the TCR constant region and the 5'RACE anchor. A first PCR added sample indexes and Illumina adaptors, and a second PCR then raised library yield. After Ampure bead purification, the TCR product of roughly 650 bp was size-selected on a 2% E-gel SizeSelection system. Before pooling, library quality was checked on a Bioanalyzer, concentration was measured with Qubit, and libraries were quantified with the Kapa Library Quantification kit. Libraries were sequenced paired-end 2 x 150 bp on an Illumina HiSeq 2500. To increase sequence diversity, about 23-32% phiX was spiked into each library pool. From the authors' description of their analysis: Quality-filtered reads were processed with the UMI-based MiGEC pipeline, which removed over 80% of raw TCR sequences during error correction. VDJ genes were aligned to IMGT germline references, and each clonotype was defined by a unique CDR3 amino acid sequence together with V-J genes. Clonal expansion, Shannon diversity, and CDR3 relatedness (CalcPairwiseDistances, ClusterSamples) were evaluated with VDJtools, and phylogenetic trees were built with CLCbio workbench. Clones with at least 8 unique UMIs were defined as expanded, with this threshold being based on coefficient-of-variation modelling across technical triplicates. TCRdb applied fastp at Q25 and MiXCR to the public reads, then kept only in-frame beta chains. Each CDR3 protein gets just one entry, which takes the most common genes and DNA from the rows behind it. It is TCRdb's table, rather than the study itself, that gives the V and J calls and clone size. The sample table shows 45,000 to 65,000 distinct CDR3 sequences, and around 3.3% are seen once. More than 5% of the sample is in the top ten clones.

The V gene is TRBV5-1 and the J gene is TRBJ2-1; the D segment is perhaps TRBD1 or TRBD2, each sharing 5 matched bases. This TCR was recovered from a man in his forties with multiple sclerosis. The sample was PBMCs. The nucleotide sequence reads TGCGCCAGCAGCCCTACTGGGGGTTCGACTGAGCAGTTCTTC. Its protein reads: CASSPTGGSTEQFF.